The 26 T cell receptor beta chains below were found in one sample sequenced in a study of CD8+ T cells in alopecia areata. Extracted RNA was reverse transcribed into cDNA, the sequencing template. Only in-frame clones appear in the TCRdb table, and some are missing; sequencing was by immunoSEQ multiplex PCR. The table has 150,000 to 250,000 clones, about three fifths seen once; the top ten hold over 3%. The treatment denotes: oral pan-JAK inhibitor, 5-10 mg twice daily. The starting material was CD4+ T cells sorted from blood, obtained at week 4, from a patient treated with tofacitinib. These receptors all stem from a human donor with alopecia areata.

This clone was counted ten times or more. A read error may account for a junction end that differs from germline. The chain recombines TRBV28 with TRBJ2-7; 8 bases map to TRBD2. The CDR3 runs to 14 residues. Germline loops: CDR1 MDHEN, CDR2 SYDVKM. CDR3 amino acids: CASCLGGGLYEQYF. CDR3 sequence (DNA): TGTGCCAGCTGTTTGGGCGGGGGGCTTTACGAGCAGTACTTC. Combining the CDR3 with reference TRBV28 and TRBJ2-7 gives the whole variable domain DVKVTQSSRYLVKRTGEKVFLECVQDMDHENMFWYRQDPGLGLRLIYFSYDVKMKEKGDIPEGYSVSREKKERFSLILESASTNQTSMYLCASCLGGGLYEQYFGPGTRLTVT.

This chain joins TRBV20-1 and TRBJ1-1; D call uncertain. This CDR3 region has 11 residues. Trimming shortened V by 5 bases and J by 5 bases, and 9 bases separated the two germline ends. Germline CDR1 and CDR2: DFQATT and SNEGSKA (reference sequence). The CDR3, as DNA: TGCAGTGCTCTACAAGGGACTGAAGCTTTCTTT. This encodes CSALQGTEAFF.

The J gene is TRBJ2-7, the V gene TRBV29-1; 7 bases are a match to TRBD1. The germline CDR1 and CDR2 sequences are SQVTM and ANQGSEA. The J segment lost 4 bases and the V segment lost 2 bases, leaving 2 bases of the junction unmatched. The CDR3 contains 12 residues. The CDR3 bases are TGCAGCGTTGAAACAGGGGCGTACGAGCAGTACTTC. It specifies CSVETGAYEQYF.

This clone was detected only a few times. This chain links TRBV7-6 with TRBJ2-2; D remains ambiguous. The CDR3 loop spans 14 amino acids. Germline V CDR1 and CDR2: SGHVS, FNYEAQ. The V end was cut by 5 bases, the J end by 2 bases, with 9 bases between. The CDR3 coding sequence is TGTGCCAGCAGCAAAGACGGAAACACCGGGGAGCTGTTTTTT. Translation: CASSKDGNTGELFF.

This rearrangement joins TRBV7-2 to TRBJ2-1, with 7 bases identical to TRBD1. Trimming took 6 bases from V and 15 from J; bases not matched to a gene: 11. The length of the CDR3 is 12 residues. Germline CDR1 reads SGHTA; CDR2 reads FQGNSA. As DNA, the CDR3 is TGTGCCAGCAGAAATCAGGGGGTAAAGGCGTTCTTC. Amino acid sequence: CASRNQGVKAFF.

The CDR3 DNA reads as TGTGCCAGCAGCTCTCCTAGACGCCTAAGAAATGAGCAGTTCTTC. This encodes CASSSPRRLRNEQFF. The chain links TRBV7-2 to TRBJ2-1; the D is unclear. Trimming cost V 4 bases and J 7 bases, with 17 bases left between them. The CDR3 loop spans 15 amino acids. Germline values: CDR1 SGHTA, CDR2 FQGNSA.

This clone was observed a handful of times. V is TRBV29-1 and J is TRBJ2-3; a possible D gene is TRBD1 (5 bases). The germline V gene encodes CDR1 SQVTM and CDR2 ANQGSEA. This CDR3 region has 14 residues. V lost 6 bases to trimming and J lost 2 bases, with 15 bases between them. In nucleotides, the CDR3 is TGCAGCGTGGCTCAGGGTTCCGACACAGATACGCAGTATTTT. Amino acids: CSVAQGSDTDTQYF.

The V call is TRBV25-1, the J call TRBJ1-6, with D perhaps TRBD1 (5 bases). Germline V gene data show CDR1 as MGHDK and CDR2 as SYGVNS. The CDR3 has 15 amino acids. Trimming left V 6 bases short and J 9 bases short, with 18 bases between. CDR3 bases: TGTGCCAGCAGGACTACAGGAGTTTTAGTTTCACCCCTCCACTTT. It specifies CASRTTGVLVSPLHF.

The rearrangement joins TRBV29-1 to TRBJ1-2; D remains ambiguous. Germline CDR1 reads SQVTM; CDR2 reads ANQGSEA. The CDR3 sequence is 11 residues long. The ends were cut back, 8 bases at V and 2 bases at J, with 9 bases in the middle. The CDR3 DNA follows: TGCAGCCAGGAGGGAAACTATGGCTACACCTTC. It specifies CSQEGNYGYTF. The full variable domain, its missing parts supplied by reference TRBV29-1 and TRBJ1-2, is SAVISQKPSRDICQRGTSLTIQCQVDSQVTMMFWYRQQPGQSLTLIATANQGSEATYESGFVIDKFPISRPNLTFSTLTVSNMSPEDSSIYLCSQEGNYGYTFGSGTRLTVV.

The chain is built from TRBV29-1 and TRBJ2-7, with 7 bases aligning to TRBD1. Germline V CDR1 and CDR2: SQVTM, ANQGSEA. This CDR3 has 12 residues. V shed 8 bases and J 0 bases; nucleotides not matched to a gene: 4. The CDR3 loop is CSLDRFSYEQYF. Here the CDR3 DNA reads TGCAGCCTGGACAGGTTCTCCTACGAGCAGTACTTC.

This chain connects TRBV4-1 to TRBJ1-1, with 7 bases fitting TRBD1. This CDR3 contains 14 residues. CDR1 is MGHRA, CDR2 YSYEKL, per germline. V lost 6 bases, J lost 0 bases, and 4 bases stayed unmatched. As DNA, the CDR3 is TGCGCCAGCAGGGCGGGACAGATGAACACTGAAGCTTTCTTT. Translated, it gives CASRAGQMNTEAFF.

V gene TRBV30 combines with J gene TRBJ1-1; no clear D gene. CDR3 length equals 13 residues. Germline V gene data show CDR1 as GTSNPN and CDR2 as SVGIG (reference sequence). The germline V and J ends were trimmed by 2 bases and 5 bases, with 12 bases remaining between them. As DNA, the CDR3 is TGTGCCTGGAGTCCGAGCCGGGGTACTGAAGCTTTCTTT. It codes for CAWSPSRGTEAFF.

V and J are TRBV7-9 and TRBJ2-1; the match to TRBD2 covers 10 bases. Germline V CDR1 and CDR2: SEHNR, FQNEAQ (reference sequence). The junction had 6 bases not matched to a gene; V was cut back by 8 bases and J by 5 bases. This CDR3 comprises 14 residues. The CDR3 loop is CASLVGLADNEQFF. CDR3 DNA sequence: TGTGCCAGCCTCGTAGGACTAGCGGACAATGAGCAGTTCTTC.

V gene TRBV4-1 combines with J gene TRBJ1-2; 7 bases align to TRBD1. From germline, CDR1 is MGHRA and CDR2 YSYEKL. There are 13 residues in the CDR3. Unmatched junction bases numbered 6, after V lost 3 bases and J lost 8 bases. CDR3 DNA sequence: TGCGCCAGCAGCCAGACAGGGTTGGGGGGCTACACCTTC. Translating gives CASSQTGLGGYTF.

This clone was counted only a few times. V and J are TRBV23-1 and TRBJ2-5; weak D call: TRBD2 (6 bases). TRBV23-1 is an open reading frame whose function is uncertain. The V and J ends lost 6 bases and 11 bases respectively, with 13 bases between them. The CDR3 is 11 amino acids. Here the CDR3 DNA reads TGCGCCAGCAGGCCGACCCGGGGGCAGTACTTC. Translation: CASRPTRGQYF.

V is TRBV27 and J is TRBJ2-6; D is undetermined. The V and J ends lost 6 bases and 1 base respectively, with 10 bases between them. The CDR3 has 15 amino acids. Per the germline V gene, CDR1 is MNHEY and CDR2 is SMNVEV (reference sequence). Here the CDR3 DNA reads TGTGCCAGCAGCTATACTGCTTCTGGGGCCAACGTCCTGACTTTC. Translating gives CASSYTASGANVLTF.

This chain uses TRBV29-1 with TRBJ2-5; D might be TRBD1 (6 bases). The germline gives CDR1 SQVTM, CDR2 ANQGSEA. The CDR3 is 14 residues long. Trimming removed 7 bases at V and 2 bases at J, with 17 bases between. The CDR3 reads CSAQPGQGQETQYF. CDR3 DNA: TGCAGCGCTCAACCGGGACAAGGGCAAGAGACCCAGTACTTC.

This clone was seen a few times. Here the CDR3 DNA reads TGTGCCATCAGAACAGGCAGCAATCAGCCCCAGCATTTT. This sequence encodes CAIRTGSNQPQHF. This chain links TRBV10-3 with TRBJ1-5, with D maybe TRBD1 (5 bases). With 6 bases removed from V and 1 base from J, the gap between germline ends came to 7 bases. This CDR3 is built from 13 residues. Germline values: CDR1 ENHRY, CDR2 SYGVKD.

The CDR3 DNA is TGCGCCAGCAGCCCGGACAGGGGGGATGGCTACACCTTC. It specifies CASSPDRGDGYTF. The genes are TRBV23-1 and TRBJ1-2; 10 bases map to TRBD1. TRBV23-1 is annotated as an ORF whose role is uncertain. J gave up 6 bases and V 6 bases, and 4 bases lay outside the gene matches. The CDR3 runs to 13 residues.

For the CDR3, the DNA is TGTGCCAGCAGCTTTGCAGGACAGGGGAATCAGCCCCAGCATTTT. Encoded protein: CASSFAGQGNQPQHF. The genes are TRBV7-9 and TRBJ1-5; TRBD1 agrees at 9 bases. This CDR3 comprises 15 residues. CDR1 and CDR2 (germline): SEHNR, FQNEAQ (reference sequence). The trim removed 3 bases at V and 4 bases at J, leaving 4 bases unmatched.

Notes on this clone: Just one base apart from a much larger clone, this may be a read error. This chain links TRBV6-5 with TRBJ1-5, with D maybe TRBD1 (5 bases). Germline V gene data show CDR1 as MNHEY and CDR2 as SVGAGI. CDR3 size: 14 residues. V was pared by 4 bases and J by 2 bases, with 9 bases between. The CDR3 nucleotides read TGTGCCAGCAGTTCCAGGGCGGGCAATCAGCCCCAGCATTTT. It translates to CASSSRAGNQPQHF.

In this sample, this clone turned up a few times. This same CDR3 is encoded by further DNA sequences in the sample. The rearrangement uses TRBV29-1 and TRBJ2-3; either TRBD1 or TRBD2 may fit D (5 bases each). CDR1 SQVTM and CDR2 ANQGSEA come from the germline V gene. V shed 6 bases and J shed 0 bases, with 10 bases lying between them. CDR3 length: 13 amino acids. CDR3 nucleotides: TGCAGCGTATCGGGACGGAGCACAGATACGCAGTATTTT. Its protein is CSVSGRSTDTQYF.

This sequence joins TRBV6-5 and TRBJ2-7, with D perhaps given as TRBD1 or TRBD2 (5 bases each). The V end lost 0 bases, the J end lost 2 bases, and 11 bases lay between the germline ends. Germline V gives CDR1 MNHEY, CDR2 SVGAGI. This CDR3 has 15 residues. The CDR3 loop is CASSYSGGAPYEQYF. The CDR3 bases are TGTGCCAGCAGTTACTCTGGGGGAGCCCCCTACGAGCAGTACTTC.

The rearrangement uses TRBV5-6 and TRBJ1-2; D is undetermined. Germline V gene data show CDR1 as SGHDT and CDR2 as YYEEEE. The CDR3 extends over 15 amino acids. V lost 0 bases and J lost 2, with 11 bases in between. CDR3 DNA: TGTGCCAGCAGCTTGGACCCTAGCGGGAACTATGGCTACACCTTC. This sequence encodes CASSLDPSGNYGYTF.

The chain recombines TRBV5-1 with TRBJ1-1, with D tentatively TRBD1 (6 bases). The V and J ends lost 0 bases and 8 bases respectively, with 11 bases between them. Germline loops: CDR1 SGHRS, CDR2 YFSETQ. CDR3 size: 13 residues. The CDR3 loop is CASSLGAGDEAFF. CDR3 DNA sequence: TGCGCCAGCAGCTTGGGCGCAGGGGACGAAGCTTTCTTT.

The chain combines TRBV30 with TRBJ1-4, with no clear D. This CDR3 spans 11 amino acids. Germline CDR1 is GTSNPN and CDR2 is SVGIG (reference sequence). Trimming took off 4 bases at V and 6 bases at J, with 6 bases between the two ends. The CDR3 here is CAWMGYEKLFF. For the CDR3, the DNA is TGTGCCTGGATGGGGTATGAAAAACTGTTTTTT.